This T cell receptor (beta chain) is drawn from a study of blood T cell repertoires in COVID-19. Study-wide background: Acute and convalescent COVID-19 samples came from the United States, Italy and Spain.

Participants came from fewer than 25 US areas, aged about 18 to 100 years. Participants had their cohort set by participant-reported clinical history. Under the authors' procedure: Reference gene primers were amplified, and this amplification served to estimate nucleated cell counts. Data came from immunoSEQ multiplex PCR; TCRdb stores just in-frame clones and leaves some out. The V and J calls and clone size come from that table; D and trimming were worked out from the DNA. The table includes roughly 200,000 clones, roughly four fifths detected once. Sequences were obtained from PBMCs or T cells enriched from blood (not recorded which). The TCR originated in a man aged 35 to 55 who had recovered from COVID-19.

The CDR3 region has the DNA TGTGCCAGCAGTTTCATCGGGGGTGGTCAGCCCCAGCATTTT. Its translation: CASSFIGGGQPQHF. The rearrangement uses TRBV27 and TRBJ1-5; a weak D match, TRBD1 (5 bases). With 3 bases removed from V and 6 bases from J, the gap between germline ends came to 12 bases. This CDR3 contains 14 residues. The V gene's germline CDR1 is MNHEY and CDR2 SMNVEV (reference sequence).